This TCR beta chain came from a study of T-cell reconstitution after alpha-beta-depleted transplantation in children. Notes on the study in general: Some patients' high day-60 TCRbeta diversity was attributed to recipient cells surviving conditioning. The authors attributed T-cell counts and diversity one year after transplant mostly to newly produced T cells. About two months after transplant, alpha-beta T cells reportedly came from several hundred expanded graft clones.

The TCRbeta library was prepared with unique molecular identifiers. TCRdb ran MiXCR on the PCR reads and lists one entry per CDR3 protein. The sample gives over 85,000 distinct CDR3 sequences, roughly 6% of which show up once; about 6% is in the top ten. In the case of this clonotype: Its cognate antigen is unknown.

This CDR3 is built from 13 residues. Trimming took off 5 bases at V and 1 base at J, with 8 bases between the two ends. CDR1 and CDR2 (germline): GTSNPN, SVGIG (reference sequence). The sequence was collected from a female patient between 2 and 15 years old who had a stem cell transplant for Fanconi anemia, so the T cells may come from the graft donor. The sequenced sample was PBMCs, mostly from graft donor cells, obtained 60 days after TCRalphabeta/CD19-depleted stem cell transplant. The genes are TRBV30 and TRBJ2-2, with D possibly matching TRBD1 (5 bases). CDR3 in amino acids: CAWFGQNTGELFF. The CDR3 DNA is TGTGCCTGGTTCGGACAGAACACCGGGGAGCTGTTTTTT.